This record looks at one TCR beta chain sequence and its context. This clonotype was counted a few times. Its antigen remains unidentified. Nothing much larger sits one base from this clone, and base qualities are not available. This specimen comes from a study of HIV-infected patients and healthy controls (dated by TCRdb to the mid-2010s). The junction carries 11 bases between V and J, which are trimmed by 1 base and 7 bases respectively. The CDR3 goes from the cysteine to the phenylalanine over 13 residues. Only the CDR3 part of the read is kept: 39 bases, read in frame from the first base. The receptor library was made with 5' RACE. Data came from an Illumina MiSeq. TCRdb reprocessed the public reads (quality trimming at Q25 with fastp, clone calling with MiXCR) and kept in-frame beta chains. Each entry merges the rows of one CDR3 protein and shows their most common DNA and genes. This sample holds roughly 68,000 distinct CDR3 sequences; about 19% were observed only once. The ten largest clones represent more than 1.3% of the sample.

This chain joins TRBV12-3 or TRBV12-4 to TRBJ2-7; 5 matching bases give a weak D call of TRBD1. Sequencing was performed on CD4+ T cells from blood. The source is a human donor in good health. The DNA reads as follows: TGTGCCAGCAGTTTAGGGCAGGGTAGGGAGCAGTACTTC. This sequence encodes CASSLGQGREQYF.